A single sample gave rise to the 17 T cell receptor beta chains below, sequenced in a study of T cell responses to AZD1222 COVID-19 vaccine. Generated by immunoSEQ multiplex PCR, the TCRdb table keeps only in-frame clones and is missing some. Among some 64,000 clones, 80% to 85% were seen once, and the ten largest hold approximately 7.4%. The specimen was peripheral blood, collected on day 0 of AZD1222 vaccination. All receptors come from an adult in good health.

The chain joins TRBV7-9 to TRBJ1-5; D is unclear. Germline values: CDR1 SEHNR, CDR2 FQNEAQ (reference sequence). The CDR3 is 13 residues long. V lost 6 bases and J 0 bases, leaving 6 bases between the germline ends. CDR3 residues: CASSLNSNQPQHF. In DNA form, the CDR3 reads TGTGCCAGCAGTCTTAATAGCAATCAGCCCCAGCATTTT.

This clone was picked up one time. The chain has TRBV5-1 and TRBJ2-7; 11 bases map to TRBD2. Losses at the gene ends were 5 bases for V and 0 bases for J; bases not matched to a gene: 13. Germline V gene lookup returns CDR1 SGHRS and CDR2 YFSETQ. The CDR3 is made up of 18 amino acids. The CDR3 protein is CASSSGTSGPILSYEQYF. The CDR3 DNA follows: TGCGCCAGCAGTTCCGGGACTAGCGGACCAATCCTCTCCTACGAGCAGTACTTC.

The rearrangement joins TRBV24-1 to TRBJ1-3; D is perhaps TRBD1 (6 bases). Trimming removed 7 bases from V and 0 bases from J, with 21 bases in between. The CDR3 has 18 residues. Germline loops: CDR1 KGHDR, CDR2 SFDVKD. The CDR3 nucleotides read TGTGCCACCAGCCGGGACATCAATGTGGGAGGCTCTGGAAACACCATATATTTT. Amino acid sequence: CATSRDINVGGSGNTIYF.

The genes are TRBV5-1 and TRBJ1-2; TRBD1 aligns across 9 bases. Germline-derived CDR1 and CDR2 are SGHRS and YFSETQ. The CDR3 consists of 14 residues. The ends lost 4 bases at V and 5 bases at J; junction bases unmatched: 6. CDR3 coding DNA: TGCGCCAGCAGCCCACTGACAGGGGGATATGGCTACACCTTC. Amino acids: CASSPLTGGYGYTF.

The CDR3 bases are TGTGCCAGTAGTATAGGACCCTCAAACTATGGCTACACCTTC. It specifies CASSIGPSNYGYTF. The J gene is TRBJ1-2, the V gene TRBV19; D remains unclear. CDR1 is LNHDA and CDR2 is SQIVND in the germline V gene (reference sequence). The V and J ends lost 1 base and 2 bases respectively, with 8 bases between them. The CDR3 sequence is 14 residues long.

This sequence joins TRBV7-8 and TRBJ1-5; tentatively, D is TRBD1 (5 bases). Trimming left V 5 bases short and J 1 base short, with 9 bases between. This CDR3 comprises 14 residues. Germline V gene sequence: CDR1 SGHVS, CDR2 FQNEAQ. CDR3 nucleotide sequence: TGTGCCAGCAGCGGAGGGGTAAGCAATCAGCCCCAGCATTTT. Its translation: CASSGGVSNQPQHF.

The chain has TRBV3-1 (or the pseudogene TRBV3-2) and TRBJ1-3; 8 bases fit TRBD1. The germline CDR1 and CDR2 sequences are LGHDT and YNNKEL (reference sequence). V lost 4 bases and J lost 6; bases outside the gene matches: 11. This CDR3 has 16 residues. The CDR3 nucleotides are TGTGCCAGCAGCCTCACATCCTGGACAGGGAAAAACACCATATATTTT. Translated, it gives CASSLTSWTGKNTIYF.

The rearrangement joins TRBV2 to TRBJ1-5; D remains unclear. Germline CDR1 is SNHLY and CDR2 is FYNNEI. The CDR3 is made up of 15 amino acids. V lost 5 bases, J lost 0 bases, and 11 bases lay in between. CDR3 coding DNA: TGTGCCAGCAGTATATTACAGTATAGCAATCAGCCCCAGCATTTT. As protein: CASSILQYSNQPQHF.

The V and J genes are TRBV6-5 and TRBJ1-1, with 10 bases aligning to TRBD1. The CDR3 sequence is 16 residues long. CDR1 and CDR2 from the germline V gene are MNHEY and SVGAGI. Unmatched junction bases numbered 3, after V lost 0 bases and J lost 2 bases. The CDR3 bases are TGTGCCAGCAGTTACTCGGGGACAGGGGTAAACACTGAAGCTTTCTTT. Translating gives CASSYSGTGVNTEAFF.

The gene calls are TRBV5-1 and TRBJ2-6, with a tentative D call TRBD1 (5 bases). This CDR3 spans 15 amino acids. The V gene lost 7 bases and the J gene lost 0 bases, with 11 bases spanning the gap. Germline V CDR1 and CDR2: SGHRS, YFSETQ. The CDR3: CASDQGNSGANVLTF. CDR3 in DNA: TGCGCCAGCGATCAGGGAAACTCTGGGGCCAACGTCCTGACTTTC.

This chain links TRBV2 with TRBJ1-1; D might be TRBD1 (5 bases). Trimming pared 4 bases from V and 1 base from J, leaving 7 bases between. CDR3 length: 13 residues. The germline gives CDR1 SNHLY, CDR2 FYNNEI. The CDR3 spells CASSATGNTEAFF. In DNA, the CDR3 is TGTGCCAGCAGTGCAACAGGGAACACTGAAGCTTTCTTT.

This sequence joins TRBV6-5 and TRBJ2-5; D is unresolved. CDR1 MNHEY and CDR2 SVGAGI come from the germline V gene. The CDR3 loop spans 14 amino acids. Trimming removed 2 bases at V and 5 bases at J, with 12 bases between. The DNA of the CDR3 is TGTGCCAGCAGTTACGTGGAAGACCTTGAGACCCAGTACTTC. It is translated as CASSYVEDLETQYF.

The rearrangement links TRBV5-4 to TRBJ2-1, with D unclear. Germline values: CDR1 SGHNT, CDR2 YYREEE (reference sequence). This CDR3 is 15 amino acids long. V was clipped by 0 bases and J by 0 bases, with 7 bases between them. This CDR3 reads CASSLEQFSYNEQFF. For the CDR3, the DNA is TGTGCCAGCAGCTTGGAACAGTTCTCCTACAATGAGCAGTTCTTC.

This clone occurred a few times. V is TRBV9 and J is TRBJ2-1; D is ambiguous. V was pared by 0 bases and J by 8 bases, with 12 bases between. The CDR3 consists of 14 residues. Germline CDR1 reads SGDLS; CDR2 reads YYNGEE. CDR3 DNA sequence: TGTGCCAGCAGCGTAGATAGCCCCCCGGATGAGCAGTTCTTC. Amino acids: CASSVDSPPDEQFF.

V and J are TRBV6-4 and TRBJ1-2, with 7 bases identical to TRBD1. CDR3 length: 14 residues. The J segment lost 10 bases and the V segment lost 6 bases, leaving 14 bases of the junction unmatched. Germline loops: CDR1 MRHNA, CDR2 SNTAGT. DNA of the CDR3: TGTGCCAGCAGCGAGGGTGGGGACAGTGTCATCTACACCTTC. Its translation: CASSEGGDSVIYTF.

CDR3 residues: CASSTRADSPYGYTF. CDR3 DNA: TGTGCCAGCAGCACCCGGGCTGACAGCCCTTATGGCTACACCTTC. The chain is built from TRBV7-2 and TRBJ1-2; D perhaps matches TRBD1 (5 bases). Germline CDR1 SGHTA, CDR2 FQGNSA. The CDR3 loop spans 15 amino acids. Trimming cost V 5 bases and J 5 bases, with 18 bases left between them.

The chain combines TRBV21-1 with TRBJ2-7. TRBV21-1 is termed a pseudogene. This CDR3 region has 11 residues. DNA for the CDR3: TGTGCCAGCACCTCACCCTACGAGCAGTACTTC. Its protein product is CASTSPYEQYF.